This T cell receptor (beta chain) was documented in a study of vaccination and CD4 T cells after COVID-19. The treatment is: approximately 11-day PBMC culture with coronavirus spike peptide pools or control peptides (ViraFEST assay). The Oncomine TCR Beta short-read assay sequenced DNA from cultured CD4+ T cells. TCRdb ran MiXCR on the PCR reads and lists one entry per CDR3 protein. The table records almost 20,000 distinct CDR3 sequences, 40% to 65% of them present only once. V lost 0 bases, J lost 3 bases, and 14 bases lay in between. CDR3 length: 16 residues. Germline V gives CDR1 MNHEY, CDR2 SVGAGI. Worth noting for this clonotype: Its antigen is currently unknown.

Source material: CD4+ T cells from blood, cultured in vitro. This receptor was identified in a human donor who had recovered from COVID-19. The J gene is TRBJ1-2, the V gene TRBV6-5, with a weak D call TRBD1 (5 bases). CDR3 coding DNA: TGTGCCAGCAGTTACTCGGGTTCGACAGCCTACTATGGCTACACCTTC. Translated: CASSYSGSTAYYGYTF.